These 20 T cell receptor beta chains share one sample of origin, sequenced in a study of cytomegalovirus exposure and HLA in healthy donors (dated 2017 in TCRdb). Library preparation employed the immunoSEQ multiplex PCR assay. For the multiplex PCR, a mixture combining 60 forward primers for TCR Vbeta segments and 13 reverse primers for TCR Jbeta segments was used. TCRdb obtained this table from immuneACCESS and retained in-frame rearrangements with V and J assigned. These tables miss some clones; where compared with another copy, unresolved V genes account for less than half of the shortfall, and the remainder is unexplained. The sample table shows 150,000 or so clones, and 70% to 90% are seen once. The ten largest clonotypes hold over 5% of the sample. Sequencing was performed on PBMCs. The receptors come from a woman aged 35 to 49 in good health and CMV-seropositive.

The CDR3 nucleotides read TGTGCCATCAGTGGGGGCAGGGCTGCCTACGAGCAGTACTTC. Its translation: CAISGGRAAYEQYF. The chain combines TRBV10-3 with TRBJ2-7; D perhaps matches TRBD1 (5 bases). Germline assignment: CDR1 ENHRY and CDR2 SYGVKD. Between the trimmed V and J ends, which lost 4 bases and 2 bases, there was a span of 12 bases. This CDR3 contains 14 residues.

This clone was seen a single time. J is TRBJ1-1 and V is TRBV11-1; unclear D gene. Deletions cut 5 bases from V and 7 bases from J, with 8 bases between. CDR1 and CDR2 from the germline V gene are SGHAT and FQDESV (reference sequence). This CDR3 contains 11 residues. The DNA for the CDR3 is TGTGCCAGCAGCAAACAGAGTGAAGCTTTCTTT. It translates to CASSKQSEAFF.

V gene TRBV5-6 combines with J gene TRBJ2-3; the match to TRBD1 covers 8 bases. The CDR3 has 15 amino acids. From germline, CDR1 is SGHDT and CDR2 YYEEEE. V dropped 3 bases and J dropped 5; count of bases not matched to a gene: 8. In DNA, the CDR3 is TGTGCCAGCAGCTCCCCTACAGGGGGAATAGATACGCAGTATTTT. This translates into CASSSPTGGIDTQYF.

The genes are TRBV27 and TRBJ2-7; 10 nucleotides line up with TRBD1. This CDR3 spans 14 amino acids. V shed 5 bases, J shed 5 bases, and the junction held 6 bases outside the gene matches. CDR1 and CDR2 from the germline V gene are MNHEY and SMNVEV (reference sequence). The CDR3 reads CASSIDRGQHEQYF. CDR3 coding DNA: TGTGCCAGCAGTATCGACAGGGGGCAACACGAGCAGTACTTC.

There are many counts of this clone. V gene TRBV6-5 combines with J gene TRBJ2-3, with D possibly being TRBD2 (5 bases). CDR1 is MNHEY, CDR2 SVGAGI, per germline. The CDR3 has 14 residues. Trimming pared 2 bases from V and 3 bases from J, leaving 9 bases between. The chain's CDR3 is CASSYAGRTDTQYF. The CDR3 nucleotides are TGTGCCAGCAGTTACGCGGGTCGAACAGATACGCAGTATTTT.

V is TRBV18 and J is TRBJ2-2; possibly TRBD2 for D (5 bases). The CDR3 runs to 13 residues. With 1 base removed from V and 5 bases from J, the gap between germline ends came to 5 bases. Per germline, CDR1 KGHSH and CDR2 LQKENI. The CDR3 sequence is CASSPRETGELFF. Written as DNA, the CDR3 is TGTGCCAGCTCACCACGGGAGACCGGGGAGCTGTTTTTT.

The chain employs TRBV28 and TRBJ2-5; 10 bases map to TRBD2. The CDR3 is made up of 15 amino acids. Trimming removed 1 base from V and 7 bases from J; junction bases left unmatched: 6. Germline CDR1 reads MDHEN; CDR2 reads SYDVKM. The CDR3 DNA reads as TGTGCCAGCAGTTTATCGGCTAGCGGGAGCGTGACCCAGTACTTC. Translating it yields CASSLSASGSVTQYF.

The chain couples TRBV4-1 to TRBJ2-7; 8 bases align to TRBD1. Germline V gene data show CDR1 as MGHRA and CDR2 as YSYEKL. This CDR3 contains 18 residues. With 1 base clipped from V and 1 base from J, the junction kept 12 bases outside the gene matches. The CDR3 sequence: CASSQGLRDRDRSYEQYF. DNA for the CDR3: TGCGCCAGCAGCCAAGGTCTAAGGGACCGGGACAGGTCCTACGAGCAGTACTTC.

V and J are TRBV5-1 and TRBJ1-2; D gene uncertain. Germline V lookup: CDR1 SGHRS, CDR2 YFSETQ. This CDR3 is built from 15 residues. Trimming took off 1 base at V and 1 base at J, with 11 bases between the two ends. The CDR3 sequence: CASSLSPGGNYGYTF. CDR3 coding DNA: TGCGCCAGCAGCTTGTCGCCAGGAGGTAACTATGGCTACACCTTC. Combining the CDR3 with reference TRBV5-1 and TRBJ1-2 gives the whole variable domain KAGVTQTPRYLIKTRGQQVTLSCSPISGHRSVSWYQQTPGQGLQFLFEYFSETQRNKGNFPGRFSGRQFSNSRSEMNVSTLELGDSALYLCASSLSPGGNYGYTFGSGTRLTVV.

This clone was seen a handful of times. This chain connects TRBV25-1 to TRBJ1-1, with 8 bases identical to TRBD1. The CDR3 length is 14 residues. V shed 6 bases and J 1 base; nucleotides not matched to a gene: 4. CDR1 and CDR2 from the germline V gene are MGHDK and SYGVNS. The CDR3 loop reads CASRRTGPNTEAFF. In DNA, the CDR3 is TGTGCCAGCAGGAGGACAGGGCCGAACACTGAAGCTTTCTTT.

The J gene is TRBJ2-3, the V gene TRBV10-1, with 8 bases identical to TRBD1. Trimming removed 4 bases from V and 4 bases from J; junction bases left unmatched: 16. The CDR3 covers 18 residues. From germline, CDR1 is WNHNN and CDR2 SYGVQD (reference sequence). CDR3 residues: CASSGGEWTGILSDTQYF. In DNA form, the CDR3 reads TGCGCCAGCAGTGGCGGGGAATGGACAGGGATTCTATCAGATACGCAGTATTTT.

Only one count was recorded for this clone. The V gene is TRBV7-8, the J gene TRBJ2-1; TRBD2 might be the D (6 bases). The V end was cut by 5 bases, the J end by 6 bases, with 17 bases between. CDR1 and CDR2 from the germline V gene are SGHVS and FQNEAQ. There are 15 residues in the CDR3. Written as DNA, the CDR3 is TGTGCCAGCAGCCGAAGGGACGGAGCGGGCAATGAGCAGTTCTTC. Protein sequence: CASSRRDGAGNEQFF.

The rearrangement uses TRBV30 and TRBJ1-5; the D is unclear. This CDR3 comprises 13 residues. V was trimmed by 4 bases and J by 0 bases, leaving 7 bases between them. Germline assignment: CDR1 GTSNPN and CDR2 SVGIG (reference sequence). In DNA, the CDR3 is TGTGCCTGGAAAGAGAATAGCAATCAGCCCCAGCATTTT. Translating it yields CAWKENSNQPQHF. Filled out from reference TRBV30 and TRBJ1-5, the complete variable domain reads SQTIHQWPATLVQPVGSPLSLECTVEGTSNPNLYWYRQAAGRGLQLLFYSVGIGQISSEVPQNLSASRPQDRQFILSSKKLLLSDSGFYLCAWKENSNQPQHFGDGTRLSIL.

This chain links TRBV30 with TRBJ1-2, with 8 bases lining up with TRBD1. This CDR3 is built from 14 residues. Germline CDR1 GTSNPN, CDR2 SVGIG (reference sequence). The junction had 10 bases not matched to a gene; V was cut back by 4 bases and J by 6 bases. The CDR3 loop reads CAWKVQGASDGYTF. For the CDR3, the DNA is TGTGCCTGGAAAGTTCAGGGGGCGTCGGATGGCTACACCTTC.

V gene TRBV6-1 combines with J gene TRBJ1-5, with TRBD1 as a possible D gene (5 bases). V lost 2 bases, J lost 0 bases, and 17 bases lay in between. The CDR3 has 18 amino acids. Per germline, CDR1 MNHNS and CDR2 SASEGT. The CDR3 coding sequence is TGTGCCAGCAGTGAACGGCAGGGAAATATCTATAGCAATCAGCCCCAGCATTTT. Protein sequence: CASSERQGNIYSNQPQHF.

This clone was detected only a few times. V is TRBV9 and J is TRBJ2-1; 10 nucleotides align to TRBD2. The CDR3 length is 20 residues. Looked up from germline, CDR1 is SGDLS and CDR2 is YYNGEE. The trim removed 0 bases at V and 0 bases at J, leaving 12 bases unmatched. Here the CDR3 reads CASSVGASGGYSFSYNEQFF. The CDR3 coding sequence is TGTGCCAGCAGCGTAGGGGCTAGCGGGGGTTACAGCTTCTCCTACAATGAGCAGTTCTTC.

This clone was observed once. The chain links TRBV6-5 to TRBJ2-7; a possible D gene is TRBD2 (5 bases). With 2 bases removed from V and 2 bases from J, the gap between germline ends came to 10 bases. The CDR3 has 14 amino acids. Germline V lookup: CDR1 MNHEY, CDR2 SVGAGI. DNA for the CDR3: TGTGCCAGCAGTTACATGAGCGGTCCCTACGAGCAGTACTTC. Its translation is CASSYMSGPYEQYF.

The table lists this clone with a few counts. This chain links TRBV7-9 with TRBJ1-2, with TRBD1 matching 12 bases. Germline CDR1 and CDR2: SEHNR and FQNEAQ (reference sequence). This CDR3 has 15 residues. The trim removed 2 bases at V and 8 bases at J, leaving 6 bases unmatched. The CDR3 coding sequence is TGTGCCAGCAGCTTAACCGGGACAGGGGGCCAGGGCTACACCTTC. Translated: CASSLTGTGGQGYTF.

This chain connects TRBV29-1 to TRBJ1-4; TRBD1 matches at 8 bases. V dropped 6 bases and J dropped 7; count of bases not matched to a gene: 7. CDR1 is SQVTM and CDR2 is ANQGSEA in the germline V gene. The CDR3 length is 13 residues. In DNA form, the CDR3 reads TGCAGCGTCGCCGGGACAGGCTTTGAAAAACTGTTTTTT. Protein sequence: CSVAGTGFEKLFF.

The rearrangement uses TRBV19 and TRBJ1-1; no clear D. Trimming pared 7 bases from V and 3 bases from J, leaving 24 bases between. Germline V gene sequence: CDR1 LNHDA, CDR2 SQIVND (reference sequence). The CDR3 covers 17 residues. DNA for the CDR3: TGTGCCAGTATAAATTTATACCCGCTGGAGAAGGACACTGAAGCTTTCTTT. As protein: CASINLYPLEKDTEAFF.